This entry describes one TCR beta chain. Its specificity is not known. The source of the sample is a study of T cell responses to AZD1222 COVID-19 vaccine. Study results and limitations: White British ancestry dominated among donors, who included more females, and clonal diversity was possibly underestimated.

Germline values: CDR1 MNHNS, CDR2 SASEGT. The CDR3 is 11 amino acids. Between the trimmed V and J ends, which lost 3 bases and 6 bases, there was a span of 5 bases. Method: immunoSEQ multiplex PCR; TCRdb's copy keeps in-frame clones and lacks some. In the table there are some 150,000 clones, approximately 88% of which are singletons. This sample comprised peripheral blood, obtained on day 0 of AZD1222 vaccination. J is TRBJ1-2 and V is TRBV6-1, with a possible D match to TRBD1 (5 bases). The sequence was collected from an adult in good health. This CDR3 reads CASSEGDGYTF. The CDR3 region has the DNA TGTGCCAGCAGTGAGGGGGATGGCTACACCTTC.